This is a list of T cell receptor beta chains from one sample in a study of T cell responses to AZD1222 COVID-19 vaccine. Using immunoSEQ multiplex PCR, the repertoire was profiled, and TCRdb retains in-frame clones only, with some absent. This repertoire shows tens of thousands of clones, around 86% found once; its top ten account for approximately 2.5%. Here the sequenced sample was peripheral blood, taken on day 0 of AZD1222 vaccination. These TCRs come from an adult in good health. Both conserved end residues are part of each CDR3. Fields, in order: CDR3 protein, CDR3 DNA, J gene, CDR3 length, D gene, clone size, V gene. A D gene is named only where the DNA matches it firmly. Size values are once, few and many counts, or a class for expanded clones, and some rows have none.

CASREKGEGYNEQFF TGTGCCAGCAGGGAGAAGGGAGAGGGGTACAATGAGCAGTTCTTC TRBJ2-1 15 . . TRBV6-5
CATWTGNSDYGYTF TGTGCCACCTGGACAGGAAACAGTGACTATGGCTACACCTTC TRBJ1-2 14 TRBD1 . TRBV15
CASSQVSLAGGGQYF TGTGCCAGCAGCCAAGTGTCACTAGCGGGAGGCGGGCAGTACTTC TRBJ2-7 15 TRBD2 . TRBV3-1/TRBV3-2
CASSNQETQYF TGTGCCAGCAGCAACCAAGAGACCCAGTACTTC TRBJ2-5 11 . . TRBV11-1
CASRLGGLAADTQYF TGTGCCAGCAGGTTGGGGGGGCTAGCGGCAGATACGCAGTATTTT TRBJ2-3 15 . . TRBV27
CASSPSRSTAYSLPHF TGTGCCAGCAGCCCCTCCCGGTCCACCGCATATTCACTCCCCCACTTT TRBJ1-6 16 . . TRBV27
CASSPGQGASNEQFF TGTGCCAGCAGCCCGGGACAGGGGGCTTCCAATGAGCAGTTCTTC TRBJ2-1 15 TRBD1 . TRBV6-5
CASSYVFGQQPQHF TGTGCCAGCAGTTACGTATTCGGGCAACAGCCCCAGCATTTT TRBJ1-5 14 . . TRBV6-5
CAWSAGQGAIDTQYF TGTGCCTGGAGTGCCGGACAGGGGGCAATAGATACGCAGTATTTT TRBJ2-3 15 TRBD1 once TRBV30
CASRLAANTGELFF TGTGCCAGCAGACTAGCGGCGAACACCGGGGAGCTGTTTTTT TRBJ2-2 14 TRBD2 . TRBV2
CASNPRGGDEQFF TGTGCCAGCAACCCCAGGGGCGGGGATGAGCAGTTCTTC TRBJ2-1 13 . few TRBV4-2
CASSLGSQPVDGSPLHF TGTGCCAGCAGCTTGGGGTCCCAACCGGTGGATGGTTCACCCCTCCACTTT TRBJ1-6 17 . . TRBV5-8
CASSPTGGNNQPQHF TGTGCCAGCAGCCCGACAGGGGGCAACAATCAGCCCCAGCATTTT TRBJ1-5 15 TRBD1 . TRBV6-4
CASSPTTSTLVQFF TGTGCCAGCAGCCCTACAACTAGCACGCTAGTGCAGTTCTTC TRBJ2-1 14 . few TRBV3-1/TRBV3-2
CASSQNRGRGTEAFF TGTGCCAGCAGCCAAAACAGGGGGCGGGGGACTGAAGCTTTCTTT TRBJ1-1 15 TRBD1 . TRBV14
CATSRTEDRIGKEKLFF TGTGCCACCAGCAGGACCGAGGACAGGATAGGGAAGGAAAAACTGTTTTTT TRBJ1-4 17 TRBD1 once TRBV15
CASSSGVGEQFF TGTGCCAGCAGCTCCGGCGTTGGTGAGCAGTTCTTC TRBJ2-1 12 . . TRBV7-2
CASSPPDSNTGELFF TGTGCCAGCTCACCACCGGACAGTAACACCGGGGAGCTGTTTTTT TRBJ2-2 15 . . TRBV18
CASSFGSTGELFF TGTGCCAGCAGCTTTGGGTCCACGGGGGAGCTGTTTTTT TRBJ2-2 13 . . TRBV7-3
CAITSTGQGRDGYTF TGTGCCATCACCTCGACCGGACAGGGCAGGGACGGCTACACCTTC TRBJ1-2 15 TRBD1 . TRBV10-3
CASSLLGGGTDTQYF TGCGCCAGCAGCTTGTTGGGAGGGGGGACAGATACGCAGTATTTT TRBJ2-3 15 . . TRBV5-1
CASSLEGGYTEAFF TGCGCCAGCAGCTTGGAGGGGGGCTACACTGAAGCTTTCTTT TRBJ1-1 14 . once TRBV5-1
CASSRNRVTYEKLFF TGCGCCAGCAGCCGAAACAGGGTCACCTATGAAAAACTGTTTTTT TRBJ1-4 15 . once TRBV5-1
CASSAATGKGYGYTF TGCGCCAGCAGCGCCGCCACGGGAAAGGGCTATGGCTACACCTTC TRBJ1-2 15 . few TRBV5-1
CASSESRDRGGYGYTF TGTGCCAGCAGCGAAAGCCGGGACAGGGGAGGCTATGGCTACACCTTC TRBJ1-2 16 TRBD1 . TRBV9
CASSEAGWNTEAFF TGTGCCAGCAGTGAGGCAGGCTGGAACACTGAAGCTTTCTTT TRBJ1-1 14 . . TRBV2
CARLHDTGELFF TGTGCCAGGCTACACGACACCGGGGAGCTGTTTTTT TRBJ2-2 12 . . TRBV30
CASSQESPQSGGLDTQYF TGCGCCAGCAGCCAAGAATCGCCCCAGTCGGGGGGCCTCGATACGCAGTATTTT TRBJ2-3 18 . . TRBV4-1
CASSRLAGGAGEQYF TGTGCCAGCAGTCGACTAGCGGGAGGGGCGGGAGAGCAGTACTTC TRBJ2-7 15 TRBD2 . TRBV6-5
CAWSGVMANVLTF TGTGCCTGGAGTGGAGTCATGGCCAACGTCCTGACTTTC TRBJ2-6 13 . . TRBV30
CAIGTGGSYNEQFF TGTGCCATCGGGACGGGGGGTTCCTACAATGAGCAGTTCTTC TRBJ2-1 14 TRBD2 . TRBV10-3
CASSESFLQLSYNEQFF TGTGCCAGCAGTGAAAGTTTCCTACAACTCTCCTACAATGAGCAGTTCTTC TRBJ2-1 17 . . TRBV6-4
CASSLQGNGYTF TGTGCCAGCAGCCTACAGGGAAATGGCTACACCTTC TRBJ1-2 12 . . TRBV3-1/TRBV3-2
CASSEPTGVVPQHF TGTGCCAGCAGTGAACCGACAGGGGTGGTGCCCCAGCATTTT TRBJ1-5 14 TRBD1 . TRBV6-1
CASSTSWTEAFF TGTGCCAGCAGTACTTCCTGGACTGAAGCTTTCTTT TRBJ1-1 12 . . TRBV6-2/TRBV6-3
CASSRWDSNNEQFF TGTGCCAGCAGCCGATGGGACAGCAACAATGAGCAGTTCTTC TRBJ2-1 14 TRBD1 . TRBV7-9
CASSYSHKDRLNQPQHF TGTGCCAGCAGTTATTCCCACAAGGACAGGCTAAATCAGCCCCAGCATTTT TRBJ1-5 17 TRBD1 . TRBV6-2/TRBV6-3
CASSLLWARGPSEAFF TGTGCCAGCAGCTTATTGTGGGCCAGGGGGCCGTCTGAAGCTTTCTTT TRBJ1-1 16 TRBD1 . TRBV7-8
CASTARRRGIDGYTF TGTGCCAGCACGGCCCGTCGGCGGGGGATTGATGGCTACACCTTC TRBJ1-2 15 . . TRBV19
CATRGVGVNEQFF TGTGCCACCAGAGGGGTAGGGGTCAATGAGCAGTTCTTC TRBJ2-1 13 . . TRBV15
CASSYAGYEQYF TGTGCCAGCAGTTACGCCGGCTACGAGCAGTACTTC TRBJ2-7 12 . . TRBV6-2/TRBV6-3